This TCR beta chain emerged from a study of shared clonotypes between healthy human individuals. Study overall: Three plates each covered CD4 naive and memory; CD8 naive two, CD8 memory one.

The V gene end was trimmed by 4 bases and the J gene end by 4 bases; junction bases not matched to a gene: 9. Germline loops: CDR1 MDHEN, CDR2 SYDVKM. The CDR3 is 15 amino acids. The naive CD8 subset, CD45RO-negative cells positively selected for CCR7, excluded terminally differentiated effector memory CD45RA+ cells. Turning to this clone: The antigen remains undetermined.

Clones were sequenced by immunoSEQ multiplex PCR, and TCRdb holds only the in-frame ones, with some missing. This table has hundreds of thousands of clones, about 96% appearing once. Findings and caveats of the study: Clonotypes which were not shared had lower generation probabilities than clonotypes that all four donors shared. Sampling involved blood alone; tissue repertoires likely differ.

The V and J genes are TRBV28 and TRBJ2-5; 7 bases align to TRBD1. The sequence was obtained from a woman aged 25 to 39 in good health. Sequenced: naive CD8+ T cells sorted from blood. The CDR3: CASSSRPQGRETQYF. As DNA, the CDR3 is TGTGCCAGCAGTTCAAGACCACAGGGGCGAGAGACCCAGTACTTC.